This is a list of T cell receptor beta chains from one sample in a study of blood T cell repertoires in COVID-19. The data were produced by immunoSEQ multiplex PCR, yet TCRdb's version contains in-frame clones alone and is incomplete. The sample yields 250,000 or so clones, nearly 90% seen once. The sample consisted of peripheral blood. The receptors come from a man aged 18-30 years with active or convalescent COVID-19. The CDR3 runs from the conserved cysteine through the conserved F or W. A D gene is named only where the DNA matches it firmly. Rows may omit the clone size; those that give it use once, few, many or a size class.

D,length,J,size,V,DNA,CDR3
NA,12,TRBJ1-2,NA,TRBV6-5,TGTGCCAGCAAAACGGGAATGGACGGCTACACCTTC,CASKTGMDGYTF
NA,18,TRBJ2-7,many,TRBV28,TGTGCCAGCAGTTTTATGTATCTAGATGACCGCGAGTCCTACGAGCAGTACTTC,CASSFMYLDDRESYEQYF
NA,13,TRBJ2-5,NA,TRBV6-5,TGTGCCAGCAGTTACCCTGACCAAGAGACCCAGTACTTC,CASSYPDQETQYF
TRBD1,14,TRBJ2-7,NA,TRBV5-1,TGCGCCAGCAGCTTGGGGGACAGCACCGGCGAGCAGTACTTC,CASSLGDSTGEQYF
TRBD2,16,TRBJ2-3,NA,TRBV7-9,TGTGCCAGCAGCTCTGGAAGCGGGAGAGGGACAGATACGCAGTATTTT,CASSSGSGRGTDTQYF
TRBD1,13,TRBJ1-2,NA,TRBV7-8,TGTGCCAGCAGCCCGGGGACAGTCTATGGCTACACCTTC,CASSPGTVYGYTF
TRBD2,13,TRBJ2-1,once,TRBV2,TGTGCCAACGCGACTAGCGGGAGTGATGAGCAGTTCTTC,CANATSGSDEQFF
NA,12,TRBJ2-1,NA,TRBV6-5,TGTGCCAGCAGTCTACAGGGTGATGAGCAGTTCTTC,CASSLQGDEQFF
TRBD1,14,TRBJ1-2,NA,TRBV3-1/TRBV3-2,TGTGCCAGCAGCCCCGGACAGGGGTTCGACCGCTACACCTTC,CASSPGQGFDRYTF
TRBD2,14,TRBJ2-7,few,TRBV5-4,TGTGCCAGCAGCTTCATCGGGAGGGGTTACGAGCAGTACTTC,CASSFIGRGYEQYF
NA,14,TRBJ2-2,NA,TRBV7-2,TGTGCCAGCAGCCTAAACCCCCCGACCGGGGAGCTGTTTTTT,CASSLNPPTGELFF
TRBD1,15,TRBJ1-2,NA,TRBV6-2/TRBV6-3,TGTGCCAGCAGTTACTCGAGAGGGGGCTTCTATGGCTACACCTTC,CASSYSRGGFYGYTF
NA,15,TRBJ1-1,NA,TRBV6-5,TGTGCCAGCAGTTACGGGGCCTTCCCCGGCGCTGAAGCTTTCTTT,CASSYGAFPGAEAFF
TRBD2,14,TRBJ2-5,NA,TRBV5-1,TGCGCCAGCTCGCCCGGACTAGCATCAGAGACCCAGTACTTC,CASSPGLASETQYF
NA,13,TRBJ1-4,NA,TRBV25-1,TGTGCCAGCAGTGGACAGTATGGTGAAAAACTGTTTTTT,CASSGQYGEKLFF
NA,15,TRBJ1-4,NA,TRBV7-2,TGTGCCAGCAGCTTAGTAGGGGGACCTAATGAAAAACTGTTTTTT,CASSLVGGPNEKLFF
NA,17,TRBJ1-5,once,TRBV10-3,TGTGCCATCAGTGAAGGGGTTGGGGAGGGGAACAATCAGCCCCAGCATTTT,CAISEGVGEGNNQPQHF
NA,12,TRBJ1-5,NA,TRBV27,TGTGCCAGCAGTTTAAACGGTCAGCCCCAGCATTTT,CASSLNGQPQHF
NA,15,TRBJ1-4,NA,TRBV7-9,TGTGCCAGCAGCGGGGGGGACCTGAGCGTGGAAAAACTGTTTTTT,CASSGGDLSVEKLFF
NA,13,TRBJ1-1,once,TRBV19,TGTGCCAGTAGTATGGGACAGAACACTGAAGCTTTCTTT,CASSMGQNTEAFF